This T cell receptor beta chain was sequenced during a study of T cell clonotyping in hematopoietic cell transplantation. Study-level results: Without cell sorting, CD4 versus CD8 contributions remain unresolved.

With regard to this clone: Its antigen is still unknown.

Measured with immunoSEQ multiplex PCR; TCRdb has only the in-frame clones, and not every one. In the table there are under 45,000 clones, about 87% of which are singletons. CDR1 KGHSH and CDR2 LQKENI come from the germline V gene. Trimming cost V 3 bases and J 3 bases, with 12 bases left between them. This CDR3 has 15 residues. This clonotype originated in a woman aged 35 to 49 in good health. Some clones in this sample may be carry-over from other donors' samples. The sequenced sample was peripheral blood mononuclear cells. The chain joins TRBV18 to TRBJ2-1; unclear D gene. The CDR3 DNA sequence: TGTGCCAGCTCACCCACCGGACCGGACTACAATGAGCAGTTCTTC. It is translated as CASSPTGPDYNEQFF.